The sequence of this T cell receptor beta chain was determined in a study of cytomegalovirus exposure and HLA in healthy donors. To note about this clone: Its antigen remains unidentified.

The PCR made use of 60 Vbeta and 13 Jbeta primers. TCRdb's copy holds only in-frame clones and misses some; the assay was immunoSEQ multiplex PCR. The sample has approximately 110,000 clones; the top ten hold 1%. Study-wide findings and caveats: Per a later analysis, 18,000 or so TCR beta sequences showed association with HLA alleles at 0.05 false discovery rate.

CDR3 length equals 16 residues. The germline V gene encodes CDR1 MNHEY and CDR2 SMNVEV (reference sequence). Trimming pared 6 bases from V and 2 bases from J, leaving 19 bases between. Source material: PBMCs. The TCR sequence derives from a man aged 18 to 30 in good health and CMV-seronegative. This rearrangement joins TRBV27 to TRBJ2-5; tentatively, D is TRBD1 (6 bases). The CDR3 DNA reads TGTGCCAGCAGCCTAAAGGGGACACTAAGACAAGAGACCCAGTACTTC. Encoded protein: CASSLKGTLRQETQYF.